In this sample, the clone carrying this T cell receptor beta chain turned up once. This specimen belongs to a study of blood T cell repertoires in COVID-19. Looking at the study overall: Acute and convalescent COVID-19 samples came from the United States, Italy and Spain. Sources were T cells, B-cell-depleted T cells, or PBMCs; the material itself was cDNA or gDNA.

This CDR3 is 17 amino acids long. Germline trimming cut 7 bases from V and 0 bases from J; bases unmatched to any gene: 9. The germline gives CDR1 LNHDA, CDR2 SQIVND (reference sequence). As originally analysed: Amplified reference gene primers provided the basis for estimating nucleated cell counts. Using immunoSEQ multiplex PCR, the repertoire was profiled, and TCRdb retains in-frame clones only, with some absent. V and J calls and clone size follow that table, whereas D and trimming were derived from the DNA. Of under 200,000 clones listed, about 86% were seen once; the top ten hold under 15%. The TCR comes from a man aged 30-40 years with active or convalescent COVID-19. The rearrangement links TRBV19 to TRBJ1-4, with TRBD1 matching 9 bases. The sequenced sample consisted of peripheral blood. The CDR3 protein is CASTSGTGGTTNEKLFF. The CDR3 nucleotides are TGTGCCAGTACATCCGGTACAGGGGGCACAACTAATGAAAAACTGTTTTTT.